The sequence of this T cell receptor beta chain was determined in a study of blood T cell repertoires in COVID-19. Looking at the study overall: Material from acute and convalescent COVID-19 was sourced from the United States, Italy and Spain. Sample material is recorded as cDNA or gDNA derived from T cells, B-cell-depleted T cells, or PBMCs.

Methods used by the authors: Reference gene primer amplification yielded estimated nucleated cell counts. The table came from immunoSEQ multiplex PCR; TCRdb's copy has only in-frame clones and leaves some out. V, J and clone size derive from that table, while D and trimming were established from the DNA sequence. The data show some 150,000 clones, with around 83% seen just once and more than 1% held by the top ten. J lost 4 bases, V lost 5 bases, and 1 base had no gene match. This CDR3 is built from 13 residues. Looked up from germline, CDR1 is SEHNR and CDR2 is FQNEAQ (reference sequence). Input material: peripheral blood. This sequence was found in a man aged 35-49 years with acute or convalescent COVID-19. This chain links TRBV7-9 with TRBJ1-1, with TRBD1 matching 10 bases. The CDR3 coding sequence is TGTGCCAGCAGCAGGACAGGGGGCACTGAAGCTTTCTTT. Protein product: CASSRTGGTEAFF.